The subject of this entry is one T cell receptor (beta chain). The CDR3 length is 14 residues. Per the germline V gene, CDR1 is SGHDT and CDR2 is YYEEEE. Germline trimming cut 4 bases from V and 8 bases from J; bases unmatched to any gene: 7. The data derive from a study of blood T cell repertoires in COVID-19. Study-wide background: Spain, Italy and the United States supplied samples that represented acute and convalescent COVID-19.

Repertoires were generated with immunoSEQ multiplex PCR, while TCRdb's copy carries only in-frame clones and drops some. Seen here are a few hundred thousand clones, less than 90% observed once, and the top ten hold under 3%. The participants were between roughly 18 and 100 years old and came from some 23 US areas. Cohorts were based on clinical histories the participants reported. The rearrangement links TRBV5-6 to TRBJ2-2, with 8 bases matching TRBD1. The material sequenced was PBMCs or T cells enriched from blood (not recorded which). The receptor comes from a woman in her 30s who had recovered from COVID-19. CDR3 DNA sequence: TGTGCCAGCAGCACGACAGGGGTGGAGGGGGAGCTGTTTTTT. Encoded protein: CASSTTGVEGELFF.